This T cell receptor (beta chain) stems from a study of PD-1 blockade in classical Hodgkin lymphoma. This clone was recorded a few times. Its antigen is as yet unknown. Every patient experienced relapse after autologous stem cell transplantation, and brentuximab vedotin exposure varied. Assay used: immunoSEQ multiplex PCR; TCRdb lists only in-frame clones, some missing. The table lists more than 140,000 clones, around 73% of them singletons, with about 9% in the top ten. Germline CDR1 is SGHVS and CDR2 is FQNEAQ. This CDR3 is 14 amino acids long. V was cut by 2 bases and J by 4 bases, with 11 bases left in between. Whole-study findings and limits: Nivolumab initiation under 1 year post-ASCT meant exclusion. Before treatment, complete responders showed about the same diversity as newly diagnosed patients. By C4D1, CD4+ diversity increased significantly, especially in complete responders.

The chain carries TRBV7-8 and TRBJ1-1; D is undetermined. The input for sequencing was peripheral blood mononuclear cells (PBMCs), taken before the second cycle of nivolumab. The TCR was taken from a human donor with classical Hodgkin lymphoma. Here the CDR3 DNA reads TGTGCCAGCAGCTTATACACTTTCGGCACTGAAGCTTTCTTT. Its translation is CASSLYTFGTEAFF.